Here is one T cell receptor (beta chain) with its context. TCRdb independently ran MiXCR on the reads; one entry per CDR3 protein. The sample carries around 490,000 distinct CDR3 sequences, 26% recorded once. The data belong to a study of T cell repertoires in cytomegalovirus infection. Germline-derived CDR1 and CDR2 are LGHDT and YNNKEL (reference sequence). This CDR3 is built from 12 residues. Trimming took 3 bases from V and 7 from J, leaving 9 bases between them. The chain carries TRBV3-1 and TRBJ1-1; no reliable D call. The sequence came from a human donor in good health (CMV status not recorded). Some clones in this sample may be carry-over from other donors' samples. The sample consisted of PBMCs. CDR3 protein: CASSHESDEAFF. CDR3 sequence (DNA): TGTGCCAGCAGCCACGAGTCAGATGAAGCTTTCTTT.